The table lists the clone carrying this T cell receptor (beta chain) with many counts. TCRdb itself ran the RT-PCR reads through MiXCR, one entry per CDR3 protein. This repertoire shows about 150,000 distinct CDR3 sequences, about a third found once; its top ten account for 40% to 55%. The data stem from a study of patients and donors after allogeneic stem cell transplantation. The V and J ends lost 0 bases and 4 bases respectively, with 10 bases between them. Germline V lookup: CDR1 SGHRS, CDR2 YFSETQ. The CDR3 has 14 amino acids. This rearrangement joins TRBV5-1 to TRBJ1-1; no clear D. This TCR came from a human donor who was either an allogeneic HSCT recipient or a stem cell or donor lymphocyte infusion donor (not recorded which). It is not recorded whose cells these are; they may come from a transplant donor. The material sequenced was blood, either unsorted or a sorted T cell fraction (not recorded which). CDR3 sequence reads: CASSLAGVATEAFF. CDR3 nucleotide sequence: TGCGCCAGCAGCTTGGCTGGGGTCGCCACTGAAGCTTTCTTT.